These 7 T cell receptor beta chains share one sample of origin, sequenced in a study of cytomegalovirus exposure and HLA in healthy donors. PCR employed 60 Vbeta and 13 Jbeta primers. This table comes from immunoSEQ multiplex PCR, and its TCRdb copy is limited to in-frame clones, with some not included. The profile shows roughly 86,000 clones, roughly 60% of them singletons. Source material: PBMCs. The source of these receptors is a woman in her forties or fifties in good health and CMV-seropositive.

This sequence joins TRBV4-2 and TRBJ1-4; tentative D call: TRBD1 (6 bases). Germline CDR1 LGHNA, CDR2 YNFKEQ. The CDR3 has 15 amino acids. The V gene lost 3 bases and the J gene lost 0 bases, with 8 bases spanning the gap. The CDR3 region is CASSHAGATNEKLFF. The CDR3 DNA sequence: TGTGCCAGCAGCCACGCAGGGGCAACTAATGAAAAACTGTTTTTT.

CDR3 nucleotides: TGTGCCAGCAGCCAAGAAAGCCAGGGGGAAGGAAACACCATATATTTT. As protein: CASSQESQGEGNTIYF. The chain has TRBV4-2 and TRBJ1-3, with 7 bases matching TRBD1. This CDR3 has 16 residues. V lost 0 bases to trimming and J lost 4 bases; unmatched junction nucleotides: 6. Germline lookup yields CDR1 LGHNA and CDR2 YNFKEQ.

V gene TRBV14 combines with J gene TRBJ1-2; D is perhaps TRBD1 (6 bases). V lost 4 bases, J lost 7 bases, and 13 bases lay in between. This CDR3 is 13 amino acids long. Germline lookup yields CDR1 SGHDN and CDR2 FVKESK. CDR3 sequence: CASSPHTGIGYTF. As DNA, the CDR3 is TGTGCCAGCAGCCCTCACACAGGGATTGGCTACACCTTC.

The chain couples TRBV19 to TRBJ1-3; D call uncertain. Germline V CDR1 and CDR2: LNHDA, SQIVND (reference sequence). This CDR3 region has 14 residues. The V end was cut by 5 bases, the J end by 2 bases, with 10 bases between. The CDR3 protein is CASSHTTTGNTIYF. The CDR3, as DNA: TGTGCCAGTAGTCACACTACAACTGGAAACACCATATATTTT.

The chain carries TRBV6-5 and TRBJ1-2; the D gene is possibly TRBD1 (5 bases). The CDR3 has 14 residues. Germline-derived CDR1 and CDR2 are MNHEY and SVGAGI. Trimming cost V 8 bases and J 5 bases, with 18 bases left between them. CDR3 nucleotides: TGTGCCAGCCGTACGACAGATTCCTTATATGGCTACACCTTC. This translates into CASRTTDSLYGYTF.

This clone was observed a handful of times. The genes are TRBV30 and TRBJ2-7; the match to TRBD1 covers 10 bases. In germline, CDR1 is GTSNPN, CDR2 SVGIG (reference sequence). The length of the CDR3 is 12 residues. CDR3 sequence: CAAGQGSYEQYF. The CDR3 DNA reads as TGTGCTGCGGGACAGGGGTCCTACGAGCAGTACTTC. Using reference TRBV30 and TRBJ2-7 for the parts outside the CDR3, the full variable domain is SQTIHQWPATLVQPVGSPLSLECTVEGTSNPNLYWYRQAAGRGLQLLFYSVGIGQISSEVPQNLSASRPQDRQFILSSKKLLLSDSGFYLCAAGQGSYEQYFGPGTRLTVT.

V usage is TRBV4-1 and J usage is TRBJ1-1, with TRBD1 as a possible D gene (5 bases). The V end lost 2 bases, the J end lost 1 base, and 8 bases lay between the germline ends. Germline loops: CDR1 MGHRA, CDR2 YSYEKL. CDR3 size: 14 residues. CDR3 sequence reads: CASSQPTANTEAFF. CDR3 sequence (DNA): TGCGCCAGCAGCCAACCGACAGCGAACACTGAAGCTTTCTTT.